One sample yielded the 17 T cell receptor beta chains listed below, sequenced in a study of CD8 T cells in Susac syndrome. Reverse transcription of roughly 0.5 to 1 ug RNA was performed with random hexamers. MiXCR was run by TCRdb on the immunoSEQ multiplex PCR reads, yielding one entry per CDR3 protein. This table holds about 210,000 distinct CDR3 sequences, roughly 94% found once. Sequencing was done on a sample of CD4+ T cells from PBMCs. The receptors were sampled from a human donor in good health.

This chain uses TRBV4-1 with TRBJ1-6, with D tentatively TRBD1 (5 bases). The V and J ends lost 0 bases and 7 bases respectively, with 22 bases between them. This CDR3 spans 19 amino acids. Germline CDR1 is MGHRA and CDR2 is YSYEKL. Here the CDR3 DNA reads TGCGCCAGCAGCCAAGATCGGCAGGAGGCAGGGTTGAGAAATTCACCCCTCCACTTT. It translates to CASSQDRQEAGLRNSPLHF.

The chain couples TRBV9 to TRBJ2-3; 9 nucleotides agree with TRBD2. The CDR3 extends over 17 amino acids. The V and J ends lost 0 bases and 2 bases, in that order; junction bases with no gene match: 7. CDR1 is SGDLS, CDR2 YYNGEE, per germline. The DNA for the CDR3 is TGTGCCAGCAGCGTAGAGTTGCGGGGGGGCCCCACAGATACGCAGTATTTT. Translating it yields CASSVELRGGPTDTQYF.

This chain links TRBV14 with TRBJ1-3; D gene ambiguous. CDR1 is SGHDN, CDR2 FVKESK, per germline. The CDR3 runs 15 residues. V was cut by 0 bases and J by 0 bases, with 6 bases left in between. CDR3 in amino acids: CASSQDRSSGNTIYF. Written as DNA, the CDR3 is TGTGCCAGCAGCCAAGACCGCAGCTCTGGAAACACCATATATTTT.

V and J are TRBV7-2 and TRBJ1-6, with D possibly TRBD1 on 6 matching bases. V was clipped by 5 bases and J by 8 bases, with 10 bases between them. The CDR3 spans 13 residues. Germline CDR1 reads SGHTA; CDR2 reads FQGNSA. In DNA, the CDR3 is TGTGCCAGCAGCCGCGACAGGTATTCACCCCTCCACTTT. Encoded protein: CASSRDRYSPLHF.

The chain couples TRBV5-4 to TRBJ1-6, with 10 nucleotides matching TRBD1. V shed 4 bases, J shed 14 bases, and the junction held 3 bases outside the gene matches. The CDR3 sequence is 12 residues long. The germline V gene has CDR1 SGHNT and CDR2 YYREEE (reference sequence). The CDR3 reads CASSRDRGSLHF. The CDR3 bases are TGTGCCAGCAGCCGGGACAGGGGATCCCTCCACTTT.

The V and J genes are TRBV2 and TRBJ1-1, with 7 bases identical to TRBD1. CDR3 size: 14 residues. Germline V gene sequence: CDR1 SNHLY, CDR2 FYNNEI. V was clipped by 6 bases and J by 5 bases; unmatched bases: 9. The CDR3 reads CASRVIRGRTEAFF. DNA for the CDR3: TGTGCCAGCAGGGTAATAAGGGGGCGAACTGAAGCTTTCTTT.

This sequence joins TRBV5-1 and TRBJ2-1; 9 nucleotides agree with TRBD1. V shed 0 bases and J 6 bases; nucleotides not matched to a gene: 7. The CDR3 is made up of 16 amino acids. Germline V gene lookup returns CDR1 SGHRS and CDR2 YFSETQ. CDR3 DNA sequence: TGCGCCAGCAGCTTGGGAGGGACAGGGTTGGTCAATGAGCAGTTCTTC. Translation: CASSLGGTGLVNEQFF.

The chain carries TRBV11-3 and TRBJ2-3, with 9 bases that match TRBD2. The CDR3 has 15 amino acids. The ends lost 4 bases at V and 10 bases at J; junction bases unmatched: 12. Germline V CDR1 and CDR2: SGHNT, YENEEA. This chain's CDR3 is CASSSTPNLAGSQYF. DNA of the CDR3: TGTGCCAGCAGCTCAACCCCCAATCTAGCGGGGTCGCAGTATTTT.

This rearrangement joins TRBV5-1 to TRBJ1-5; 8 nucleotides match TRBD1. The ends lost 4 bases at V and 3 bases at J; junction bases unmatched: 6. The CDR3 sequence is 15 residues long. The germline gives CDR1 SGHRS, CDR2 YFSETQ. CDR3 nucleotide sequence: TGCGCCAGCAGCGCGACAGGGGCTAACAATCAGCCCCAGCATTTT. Translated: CASSATGANNQPQHF.

The chain combines TRBV5-6 with TRBJ2-7, with TRBD1 identical over 10 bases. This CDR3 spans 14 amino acids. From germline, CDR1 is SGHDT and CDR2 YYEEEE. The trim removed 2 bases at V and 4 bases at J, leaving 3 bases unmatched. The CDR3 nucleotides read TGTGCCAGCAGCTTCGGACAGGGGGAGTACGAGCAGTACTTC. It translates to CASSFGQGEYEQYF.

The J gene is TRBJ2-7, the V gene TRBV3-1, with a tentative D call TRBD2 (6 bases). V was trimmed by 7 bases and J by 2 bases, leaving 9 bases between them. Germline loops: CDR1 LGHDT, CDR2 YNNKEL (reference sequence). The CDR3 length is 12 residues. For the CDR3, the DNA is TGTGCCAGCATGGGCGGGACCTACGAGCAGTACTTC. This encodes CASMGGTYEQYF.

The chain employs TRBV7-2 and TRBJ2-5; maybe TRBD1 (6 bases). Germline V CDR1 and CDR2: SGHTA, FQGNSA. This CDR3 region has 14 residues. V lost 5 bases, J lost 8 bases, and 18 bases lay in between. This chain's CDR3 is CASSTGTFDVTQYF. CDR3 sequence (DNA): TGTGCCAGCAGCACCGGGACATTCGACGTTACCCAGTACTTC.

The V call is TRBV7-2, the J call TRBJ1-2, with D uncertain. Per germline, CDR1 SGHTA and CDR2 FQGNSA. CDR3 size: 13 residues. V was trimmed by 10 bases and J by 4 bases, leaving 16 bases between them. For the CDR3, the DNA is TGTGCCACCAGAGGCAGCCCAGTCTATGGCTACACCTTC. It is translated as CATRGSPVYGYTF.

The chain carries TRBV18 and TRBJ1-1; 7 bases are shared with TRBD1. Trimming cost V 5 bases and J 4 bases; bases outside gene matches: 4. From germline, CDR1 is KGHSH and CDR2 LQKENI. This CDR3 has 13 amino acids. CDR3 DNA sequence: TGTGCCAGCTCAAGCAGGGGGATCACTGAAGCTTTCTTT. It yields the protein CASSSRGITEAFF. Looking up the rest from reference TRBV18 and TRBJ1-1 gives the full variable domain: NAGVMQNPRHLVRRRGQEARLRCSPMKGHSHVYWYRQLPEEGLKFMVYLQKENIIDESGMPKERFSAEFPKEGPSILRIQQVVRGDSAAYFCASSSRGITEAFFGQGTRLTVV.

The chain is built from TRBV6-6 and TRBJ2-3, with 8 bases identical to TRBD2. The CDR3 loop spans 14 amino acids. V shed 4 bases, J shed 6 bases, and the junction held 6 bases outside the gene matches. Germline V gives CDR1 MNHNY, CDR2 SVGAGI (reference sequence). DNA of the CDR3: TGTGCCAGCAGTTCCAGCGGGAGCTGGGATACGCAGTATTTT. Protein: CASSSSGSWDTQYF.

J is TRBJ1-1 and V is TRBV12-3 or TRBV12-4, with D unclear. Deletions cut 6 bases from V and 1 base from J, with 12 bases between. CDR3 length: 14 residues. CDR3 residues: CASSSWEENTEAFF. CDR3 in DNA: TGTGCCAGCAGCTCCTGGGAGGAGAACACTGAAGCTTTCTTT.

The V and J genes are TRBV20-1 and TRBJ2-7; 7 bases are shared with TRBD2. The CDR3 loop spans 16 amino acids. V trimming: 3 bases; J trimming: 2 bases; junction bases outside the gene matches: 13. CDR1 is DFQATT, CDR2 SNEGSKA, per germline (reference sequence). In DNA, the CDR3 is TGCAGTGCTAGTGGGTCCCCAGAAGGGACTACCTACGAGCAGTACTTC. Translating it yields CSASGSPEGTTYEQYF.